The 23 T cell receptor beta chains presented below share a single source sample, sequenced in a study of Ad26.COV2.S vaccination and SARS-CoV-2 variants (dated by TCRdb to about 2021). Read against the paper, the sample's treatment or condition label means: about 20 received Ad26.COV2.S at low or high dose, single or two shots; 5 received placebo; per-sample allocation not given. For vaccine and placebo recipients, the sequenced repertoires came from samples collected on day 63 after the first injection. To prepare the library, the immunoSEQ multiplex PCR assay was applied. TCRdb re-hosts the immuneACCESS table, in-frame sequences only. Its copies lack some clones; in the studies checked, an unresolved V gene accounts for under half of them, and the cause for the rest is not known. A total of hundreds of thousands of clones appear in this sample, approximately 88% of them only once. Approximately 1.5% of the sample is in the top ten clones.

Here the sequenced sample was peripheral blood, taken in a trial of Ad26.COV2.S vaccine versus placebo. The receptors stem from a person between 18 and 65 years old who received the Ad26.COV2.S COVID-19 vaccine or a placebo.

This rearrangement joins TRBV29-1 to TRBJ2-1; 11 bases align to TRBD2. V lost 7 bases and J lost 0; bases outside the gene matches: 8. CDR3 size: 16 residues. CDR1 SQVTM and CDR2 ANQGSEA come from the germline V gene. The CDR3 here is CSAPTSGSISYNEQFF. In nucleotides, the CDR3 is TGCAGCGCCCCAACTAGCGGGAGTATCTCCTACAATGAGCAGTTCTTC.

This sequence joins TRBV5-1 and TRBJ2-3; D is undetermined. The CDR3 length is 13 residues. The germline V gene has CDR1 SGHRS and CDR2 YFSETQ. Trimming removed 4 bases from V and 3 bases from J, with 9 bases in between. CDR3 residues: CASSRSTTDTQYF. CDR3 bases: TGCGCCAGCAGCAGATCTACAACAGATACGCAGTATTTT.

For this clone: This sample also contains other DNA sequences that code for the same CDR3. The chain carries TRBV12-3 or TRBV12-4 and TRBJ1-2; a possible D gene is TRBD1 (6 bases). V gave up 6 bases and J gave up 3 bases, with 8 bases separating them. There are 12 residues in the CDR3. The CDR3 reads CASSPGDYGYTF. The CDR3 DNA reads TGTGCCAGCAGCCCAGGGGACTATGGCTACACCTTC.

The V call is TRBV5-6, the J call TRBJ1-5, with TRBD1 as a possible D gene (5 bases). Trimming shortened V by 1 base and J by 6 bases, and 11 bases separated the two germline ends. The CDR3 covers 14 residues. Germline V gene lookup returns CDR1 SGHDT and CDR2 YYEEEE. Written as DNA, the CDR3 is TGTGCCAGCAGCTTGAGGGGTATAGGTCAGCCCCAGCATTTT. Encoded protein: CASSLRGIGQPQHF.

Written as DNA, the CDR3 is TGTGCCTGGAGTGCTCCAGGGGTATGGACTGAAGCTTTCTTT. Amino acid sequence: CAWSAPGVWTEAFF. The genes are TRBV30 and TRBJ1-1; TRBD1 might be the D (6 bases). Per the germline V gene, CDR1 is GTSNPN and CDR2 is SVGIG (reference sequence). The CDR3 consists of 14 residues. V shed 1 base and J shed 5 bases, with 14 bases lying between them.

V is TRBV2 and J is TRBJ2-7; 7 nucleotides match TRBD1. V shed 4 bases and J 13 bases; nucleotides not matched to a gene: 7. The germline V gene has CDR1 SNHLY and CDR2 FYNNEI. This CDR3 spans 11 amino acids. Written as DNA, the CDR3 is TGTGCCAGCAGTGGACAGGGCCCCTTCTACTTC. Its protein product is CASSGQGPFYF.

V gene TRBV30 combines with J gene TRBJ1-5; D call uncertain. Trimming cost V 3 bases and J 7 bases, with 19 bases left between them. Looked up from germline, CDR1 is GTSNPN and CDR2 is SVGIG (reference sequence). The CDR3 runs to 15 residues. In DNA, the CDR3 is TGTGCCTGGAGCTTAGGATGGGGTCGGTGGCAGCCCCAGCATTTT. As protein: CAWSLGWGRWQPQHF.

The chain is built from TRBV5-1 and TRBJ1-1; D is perhaps TRBD1 (6 bases). The germline V gene has CDR1 SGHRS and CDR2 YFSETQ. V lost 4 bases and J lost 0, with 13 bases in between. The CDR3 loop spans 15 amino acids. The CDR3: CASSPTTGVNTEAFF. The CDR3 bases are TGCGCCAGCAGCCCCACGACAGGCGTGAACACTGAAGCTTTCTTT.

The chain combines TRBV3-1 (or the pseudogene TRBV3-2) with TRBJ2-1; D remains unclear. Germline CDR1 and CDR2: LGHDT and YNNKEL (reference sequence). This CDR3 has 18 amino acids. Trimming left V 4 bases short and J 0 bases short, with 19 bases between. The CDR3 nucleotides read TGTGCCAGCAGCCCATCGGGTAAAGCCCCCAGCTCCTACAATGAGCAGTTCTTC. Protein: CASSPSGKAPSSYNEQFF.

To note about this clone: The sample has other DNA sequences that encode this CDR3 too. This rearrangement joins TRBV5-1 to TRBJ2-7; D is undetermined. There are 14 residues in the CDR3. Trimming removed 2 bases from V and 3 bases from J, with 12 bases in between. Germline V gene data show CDR1 as SGHRS and CDR2 as YFSETQ. The DNA of the CDR3 is TGCGCCAGCAGCTTCACCGGGTCGAGCTACGAGCAGTACTTC. This translates into CASSFTGSSYEQYF.

This clone was found once. V usage is TRBV27 and J usage is TRBJ1-2; D is perhaps TRBD1 (6 bases). The CDR3 sequence is 14 residues long. Germline lookup yields CDR1 MNHEY and CDR2 SMNVEV (reference sequence). Deletions cut 2 bases from V and 8 bases from J, with 15 bases between. The CDR3 protein is CASSLDSDRRGYTF. DNA for the CDR3: TGTGCCAGCAGTTTAGACTCGGACAGACGGGGCTACACCTTC.

As to this clone: The identical CDR3 is also encoded by other nucleotide sequences in the sample. The gene calls are TRBV5-1 and TRBJ1-1, with D unresolved. Germline V gene data show CDR1 as SGHRS and CDR2 as YFSETQ. The V end lost 0 bases, the J end lost 1 base, and 4 bases lay between the germline ends. The CDR3 spans 13 residues. The CDR3 DNA reads as TGCGCCAGCAGCTTGGCCGGGAACACTGAAGCTTTCTTT. Translating it yields CASSLAGNTEAFF.

The chain is built from TRBV11-1 and TRBJ2-3, with TRBD2 matching 7 bases. Germline V gene sequence: CDR1 SGHAT, CDR2 FQDESV (reference sequence). The CDR3 loop spans 15 amino acids. The junction had 7 bases not matched to a gene; V was cut back by 5 bases and J by 2 bases. CDR3 residues: CASSVGTTITDTQYF. Here the CDR3 DNA reads TGTGCCAGCAGCGTCGGGACTACCATCACAGATACGCAGTATTTT.

The chain employs TRBV5-4 and TRBJ1-1; D is undetermined. Trimming shortened V by 1 base and J by 1 base, and 8 bases separated the two germline ends. CDR3 length equals 14 residues. From germline, CDR1 is SGHNT and CDR2 YYREEE (reference sequence). DNA for the CDR3: TGTGCCAGCAGCTTGCAAGGCCCGAACACTGAAGCTTTCTTT. It is translated as CASSLQGPNTEAFF.

The chain uses TRBV24-1 and TRBJ1-5; no definite D call. The CDR3 runs to 13 residues. Germline CDR1 and CDR2: KGHDR and SFDVKD. Trimming stripped 0 bases from V and 6 bases from J, with 5 bases between. The CDR3 nucleotides are TGTGCCACCAGTGATTTGATTGGTCAGCCCCAGCATTTT. The encoded protein is CATSDLIGQPQHF.

CDR3 DNA: TGTGCCAGCAGTGAAATTGGTCTAGCGGCCTACAATGAGCAGTTCTTC. Translating it yields CASSEIGLAAYNEQFF. The chain joins TRBV6-1 to TRBJ2-1; 7 bases agree with TRBD2. Germline CDR1 reads MNHNS; CDR2 reads SASEGT. The V and J ends lost 2 bases and 2 bases, in that order; junction bases with no gene match: 6. The CDR3 is 16 amino acids.

V usage is TRBV11-3 and J usage is TRBJ2-5; TRBD2 matches at 14 bases. Germline V gene data show CDR1 as SGHNT and CDR2 as YENEEA. This CDR3 has 14 amino acids. Unmatched junction bases numbered 2, after V lost 4 bases and J lost 7 bases. CDR3: CASSSGLAGGTQYF. The CDR3 DNA reads TGTGCCAGCAGCTCTGGACTAGCGGGAGGGACCCAGTACTTC.

The chain is built from TRBV6-5 and TRBJ2-7, with D perhaps matching TRBD2 (6 bases). The V and J ends lost 8 bases and 3 bases respectively, with 20 bases between them. The germline gives CDR1 MNHEY, CDR2 SVGAGI. The CDR3 length is 15 residues. The CDR3, as DNA: TGTGCCAGCTTCTCAGACGGGGGAATCCACTACGAGCAGTACTTC. Translating gives CASFSDGGIHYEQYF.

CDR3 DNA: TGTGCCAGCAGCTTAGCGGGACTAGCGGGATTGAGCACAGATACGCAGTATTTT. Encoded protein: CASSLAGLAGLSTDTQYF. The chain employs TRBV7-2 and TRBJ2-3; 13 positions match TRBD2. The CDR3 spans 18 residues. V lost 0 bases to trimming and J lost 0 bases; unmatched junction nucleotides: 3. Germline V gene sequence: CDR1 SGHTA, CDR2 FQGNSA.

The rearrangement joins TRBV14 to TRBJ1-5, with D uncertain. Germline assignment: CDR1 SGHDN and CDR2 FVKESK. There are 13 residues in the CDR3. V lost 1 base, J lost 7 bases, and 8 bases lay in between. This CDR3 is CASSQGYGQPQHF. The CDR3 DNA follows: TGTGCCAGCAGCCAAGGGTACGGACAGCCCCAGCATTTT.

This clone was counted only a few times. The sample carries other DNA sequences with the same CDR3. V and J are TRBV5-1 and TRBJ1-1; unclear D gene. The ends were cut back, 2 bases at V and 1 base at J, with 6 bases in the middle. The CDR3 is 13 residues long. Germline values: CDR1 SGHRS, CDR2 YFSETQ. CDR3 sequence reads: CASSLEGNTEAFF. As DNA, the CDR3 is TGCGCCAGCAGCTTAGAGGGGAACACTGAAGCTTTCTTT.

This chain's CDR3 is CASSEGTVRPPYEQYF. The CDR3 DNA is TGCGCCAGCAGTGAAGGGACAGTTCGCCCCCCCTACGAGCAGTACTTC. J is TRBJ2-7 and V is TRBV10-2; 7 bases are shared with TRBD1. Germline assignment: CDR1 WSHSY and CDR2 SAAADI. The junction had 10 bases not matched to a gene; V was cut back by 3 bases and J by 2 bases. The CDR3 consists of 16 residues.

This clone appeared a single time. This chain links TRBV11-2 with TRBJ2-7; TRBD2 agrees at 13 bases. Losses at the gene ends were 5 bases for V and 5 bases for J; bases not matched to a gene: 3. Germline V lookup: CDR1 SGHAT, CDR2 FQNNGV. The CDR3 extends over 14 amino acids. CDR3 bases: TGTGCCAGCAGCCGAGGACTAGCGGGAGACGAGCAGTACTTC. Translation: CASSRGLAGDEQYF.